The entry below gives a single T cell receptor beta chain sequence along with its context. These data originate in a study of T cell changes during pregnancy in multiple sclerosis. CDR1 is SGHRS, CDR2 YFSETQ, per germline. The CDR3 has 14 amino acids. The germline V and J ends were trimmed by 3 bases and 6 bases, with 15 bases remaining between them. The protocol was immunoSEQ multiplex PCR, while the TCRdb copy is restricted to in-frame clones and leaves out a portion. The sample yields around 46,000 clones, roughly nine tenths seen once. The V call is TRBV5-1, the J call TRBJ1-1; weak D call: TRBD1 (5 bases). Specimen: CD8+ T cells from peripheral blood mononuclear cells, collected in the second trimester of pregnancy. The receptor was derived from a female donor with multiple sclerosis, enrolled in a pregnancy study. The CDR3, as DNA: TGCGCCAGCAGCTCCAGGGTTCGGGCGCCTGAAGCTTTCTTT. This sequence encodes CASSSRVRAPEAFF. The whole variable domain, remainder taken from reference TRBV5-1 and TRBJ1-1, is KAGVTQTPRYLIKTRGQQVTLSCSPISGHRSVSWYQQTPGQGLQFLFEYFSETQRNKGNFPGRFSGRQFSNSRSEMNVSTLELGDSALYLCASSSRVRAPEAFFGQGTRLTVV.